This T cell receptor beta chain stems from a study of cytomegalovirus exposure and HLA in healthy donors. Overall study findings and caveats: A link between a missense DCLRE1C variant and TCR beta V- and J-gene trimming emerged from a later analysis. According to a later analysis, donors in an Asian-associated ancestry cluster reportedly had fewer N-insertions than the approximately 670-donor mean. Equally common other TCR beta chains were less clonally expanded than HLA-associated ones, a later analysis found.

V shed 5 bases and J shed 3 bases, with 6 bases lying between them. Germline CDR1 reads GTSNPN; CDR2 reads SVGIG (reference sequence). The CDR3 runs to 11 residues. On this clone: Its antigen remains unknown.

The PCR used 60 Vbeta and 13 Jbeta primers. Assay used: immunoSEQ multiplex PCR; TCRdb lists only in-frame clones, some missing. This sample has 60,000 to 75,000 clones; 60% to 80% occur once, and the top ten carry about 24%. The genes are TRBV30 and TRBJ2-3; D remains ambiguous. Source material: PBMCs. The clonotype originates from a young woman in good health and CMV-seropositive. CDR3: CAWEKTDTQYF. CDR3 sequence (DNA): TGTGCCTGGGAGAAAACAGATACGCAGTATTTT.